The sequence of this T cell receptor beta chain was determined in a study of blood T cells in healthy people across ages. General study findings and limits: A greater number of naive CD4+ cells and higher diversity distinguished long-lived donors from aged donors. Per million T cells, the diversity of TCR beta decreased roughly linearly as age advanced.

The V end lost 4 bases, the J end lost 0 bases, and 10 bases lay between the germline ends. Per germline, CDR1 LGHNA and CDR2 YSLEER. The CDR3 loop spans 14 amino acids. Primed by a sample-barcoded 5' primer and a J-beta primer mix, a second PCR proceeded for 7 to 11 cycles. TCRdb reprocessed the 5' RACE reads with MiXCR, giving one entry per CDR3 protein. Among some 860,000 distinct CDR3 sequences, roughly three fifths were seen once, and the ten largest hold roughly 25%. This clonotype was seen a handful of times. The antigen is undetermined. Isolation recovered at least 7 million PBMCs from every sample.

The sequencing input was blood. The V gene is TRBV4-3, the J gene TRBJ2-7; D possibly corresponds to TRBD2 (5 bases). This receptor was taken from a man between 40 and 49 years old in good health. The CDR3 is CASSPHTSSYEQYF. CDR3 bases: TGCGCCAGCAGCCCCCACACTAGCTCCTACGAGCAGTACTTC.